This T cell receptor (beta chain) is from a study of immune cell composition in non-small cell lung cancer. Germline-derived CDR1 and CDR2 are SEHNR and FQNEAQ (reference sequence). V trimming: 4 bases; J trimming: 4 bases; junction bases outside the gene matches: 6. The CDR3 runs 15 residues. Normal lung was sampled as far from the tumour as possible, at least 3 cm. Generated by immunoSEQ multiplex PCR, the TCRdb table keeps only in-frame clones and is missing some. This table has fewer than 8,000 clones, 65% to 85% appearing once. This receptor was identified in a human donor with non-small cell lung cancer. This sequence joins TRBV7-9 and TRBJ2-3; 9 bases are shared with TRBD1. Sequencing input: non-adjacent lung tissue. The CDR3 DNA reads TGTGCCAGCAGCTCATCGGGACAGGGCGCAGATACGCAGTATTTT. Its translation is CASSSSGQGADTQYF.